One sample yielded the 8 T cell receptor beta chains listed below, sequenced in a study of CD8 T cells in ankylosing spondylitis. Study-wide points: A motif of seven or eight highly homologous TCR beta variants was seen as apparently characteristic of ankylosing spondylitis blood.

TCRdb fed the 5' RACE reads into MiXCR, producing one record per CDR3 protein. There are 750,000 to 850,000 distinct CDR3 sequences in the sample; roughly 12% occur only once, and about 0.49% lies in the top ten. For these receptors, no antigen is known. Sequencing used blood, either unsorted or a sorted T cell fraction (not recorded which). Receptors were obtained from a male donor with ankylosing spondylitis.

The gene calls are TRBV7-2 and TRBJ2-1; a possible D gene is TRBD2 (5 bases). V was cut by 5 bases and J by 0 bases, with 14 bases left in between. The germline gives CDR1 SGHTA, CDR2 FQGNSA. This CDR3 comprises 16 residues. This chain's CDR3 is CASSLQTTNSYNEQFF. Here the CDR3 DNA reads TGTGCCAGCAGCCTACAGACTACCAACTCCTACAATGAGCAGTTCTTC.

The sample holds one count of this clonotype. The rearrangement uses TRBV30 and TRBJ1-1, with D possibly TRBD1 on 5 matching bases. The CDR3 totals 13 residues. Between the trimmed V and J ends, which lost 5 bases and 6 bases, there was a span of 16 bases. Germline V gene lookup returns CDR1 GTSNPN and CDR2 SVGIG (reference sequence). In DNA form, the CDR3 reads TGTGCCTGGCAAAGGGGAATGGGCGCTGAAGCTTTCTTT. Its translation is CAWQRGMGAEAFF. The full variable domain, with the rest looked up from reference TRBV30 and TRBJ1-1, is SQTIHQWPATLVQPVGSPLSLECTVEGTSNPNLYWYRQAAGRGLQLLFYSVGIGQISSEVPQNLSASRPQDRQFILSSKKLLLSDSGFYLCAWQRGMGAEAFFGQGTRLTVV.

This CDR3 reads CASSFEAGVNTGELFF. CDR3 nucleotides: TGTGCCAGCAGCTTTGAAGCGGGGGTTAACACCGGGGAGCTGTTTTTT. The chain employs TRBV5-5 and TRBJ2-2; 8 positions match TRBD2. Looked up from germline, CDR1 is SGHKS and CDR2 is YYEKEE (reference sequence). V lost 2 bases and J lost 2; bases outside the gene matches: 5. CDR3 length: 16 amino acids.

This chain connects TRBV4-3 to TRBJ2-7; the D gene is possibly TRBD2 (5 bases). Looked up from germline, CDR1 is LGHNA and CDR2 is YSLEER. The CDR3 sequence is 13 residues long. The V end lost 3 bases, the J end lost 6 bases, and 12 bases lay between the germline ends. The CDR3 here is CASSQREGTEQYF. CDR3 bases: TGCGCCAGCAGCCAGAGAGAGGGAACCGAGCAGTACTTC.

This clonotype turned up a few times. The CDR3 reads CASSFRLVPQHF. The CDR3 DNA reads as TGTGCCAGCAGTTTTCGCCTAGTGCCCCAGCATTTT. V and J are TRBV6-2 or TRBV6-3 and TRBJ1-5; D remains unclear. Germline CDR1 MNHEY, CDR2 SVGEGT. The germline V and J ends were trimmed by 4 bases and 9 bases, with 10 bases remaining between them. This CDR3 has 12 amino acids.

At least ten counts were recorded for this clonotype. The chain is built from TRBV20-1 and TRBJ1-5; D gene ambiguous. Per the germline V gene, CDR1 is DFQATT and CDR2 is SNEGSKA (reference sequence). V shed 0 bases and J shed 2 bases, with 8 bases lying between them. This CDR3 is 14 amino acids long. The CDR3 loop is CSARDRLGNQPQHF. CDR3 sequence (DNA): TGCAGTGCTAGAGATCGGTTGGGCAATCAGCCCCAGCATTTT.

The chain joins TRBV9 to TRBJ1-2; D is ambiguous. From germline, CDR1 is SGDLS and CDR2 YYNGEE. Trimming shortened V by 4 bases and J by 1 base, and 11 bases separated the two germline ends. The CDR3 covers 14 residues. CDR3 DNA: TGTGCCAGCAGCCTTCTAGAGGGTAACTATGGCTACACCTTC. Amino acids: CASSLLEGNYGYTF.

This clonotype turned up a few times. The CDR3 DNA follows: TGTGCCAGCAGTGACGCCGGGACCAACTACCGTCGGAGCGAGCAGTACTTC. Protein product: CASSDAGTNYRRSEQYF. The chain recombines TRBV6-1 with TRBJ2-7; D may match TRBD1 or TRBD2 (5 bases each). The CDR3 runs to 17 residues. V lost 3 bases to trimming and J lost 6 bases, with 24 bases between them. The V gene's germline CDR1 is MNHNS and CDR2 SASEGT.